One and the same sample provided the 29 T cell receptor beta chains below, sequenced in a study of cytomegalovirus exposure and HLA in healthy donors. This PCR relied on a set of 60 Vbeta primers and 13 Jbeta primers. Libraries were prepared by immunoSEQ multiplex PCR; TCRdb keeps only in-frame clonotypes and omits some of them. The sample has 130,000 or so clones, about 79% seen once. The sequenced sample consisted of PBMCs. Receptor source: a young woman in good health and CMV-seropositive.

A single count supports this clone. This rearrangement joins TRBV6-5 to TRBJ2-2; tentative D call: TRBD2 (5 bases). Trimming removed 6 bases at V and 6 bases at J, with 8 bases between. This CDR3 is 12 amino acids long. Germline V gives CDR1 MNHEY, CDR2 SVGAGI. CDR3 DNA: TGTGCCAGCAGCCGACTATCCGGGGAGCTGTTTTTT. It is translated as CASSRLSGELFF.

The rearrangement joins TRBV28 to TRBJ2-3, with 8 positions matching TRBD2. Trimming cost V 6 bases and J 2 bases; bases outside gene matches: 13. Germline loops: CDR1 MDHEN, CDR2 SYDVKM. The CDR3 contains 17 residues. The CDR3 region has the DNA TGTGCCAGCAGCCGTGTGATGTCGGGGGGGCTCACAGATACGCAGTATTTT. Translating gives CASSRVMSGGLTDTQYF. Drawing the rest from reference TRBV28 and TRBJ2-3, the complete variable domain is DVKVTQSSRYLVKRTGEKVFLECVQDMDHENMFWYRQDPGLGLRLIYFSYDVKMKEKGDIPEGYSVSREKKERFSLILESASTNQTSMYLCASSRVMSGGLTDTQYFGPGTRLTVL.

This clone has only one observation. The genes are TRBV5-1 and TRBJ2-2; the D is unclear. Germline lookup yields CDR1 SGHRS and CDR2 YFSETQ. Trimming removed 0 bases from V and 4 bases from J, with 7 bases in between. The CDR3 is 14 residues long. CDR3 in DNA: TGCGCCAGCAGCTTGGTCACAGCCACCGGGGAGCTGTTTTTT. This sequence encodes CASSLVTATGELFF.

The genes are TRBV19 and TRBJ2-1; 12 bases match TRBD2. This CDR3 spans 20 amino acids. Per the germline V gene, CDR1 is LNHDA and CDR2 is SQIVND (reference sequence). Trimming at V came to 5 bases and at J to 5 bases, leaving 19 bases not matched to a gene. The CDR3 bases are TGTGCCAGTAGTTTCCACCTGGGGGGCCTAGCGGGGGGGCCAGACAATGAGCAGTTCTTC. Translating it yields CASSFHLGGLAGGPDNEQFF.

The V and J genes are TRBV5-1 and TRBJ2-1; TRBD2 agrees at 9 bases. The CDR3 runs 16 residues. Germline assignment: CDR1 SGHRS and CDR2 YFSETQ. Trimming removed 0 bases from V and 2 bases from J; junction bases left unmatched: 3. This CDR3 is CASSLAAGGTYNEQFF. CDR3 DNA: TGCGCCAGCAGCTTGGCAGCGGGGGGCACCTACAATGAGCAGTTCTTC.

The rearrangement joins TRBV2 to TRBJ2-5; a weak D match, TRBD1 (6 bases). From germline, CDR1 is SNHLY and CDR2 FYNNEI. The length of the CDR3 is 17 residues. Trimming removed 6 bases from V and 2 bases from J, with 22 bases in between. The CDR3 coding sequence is TGTGCCAGCAGACCGCCCGGGACACTCGGAAAACAAGAGACCCAGTACTTC. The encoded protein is CASRPPGTLGKQETQYF.

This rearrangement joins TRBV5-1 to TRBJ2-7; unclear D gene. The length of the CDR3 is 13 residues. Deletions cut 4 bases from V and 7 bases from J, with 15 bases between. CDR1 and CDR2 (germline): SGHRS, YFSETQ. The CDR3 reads CASSPSFRGEQYF. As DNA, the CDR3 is TGCGCCAGCAGCCCTAGTTTCAGAGGAGAGCAGTACTTC.

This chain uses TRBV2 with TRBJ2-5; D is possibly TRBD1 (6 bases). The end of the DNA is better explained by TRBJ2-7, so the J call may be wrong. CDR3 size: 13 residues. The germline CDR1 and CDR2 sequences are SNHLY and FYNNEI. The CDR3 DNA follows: TGTGCCAGCAGTGGTTGGGGGCCCTACGAGCAGTACTTC. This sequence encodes CASSGWGPYEQYF.

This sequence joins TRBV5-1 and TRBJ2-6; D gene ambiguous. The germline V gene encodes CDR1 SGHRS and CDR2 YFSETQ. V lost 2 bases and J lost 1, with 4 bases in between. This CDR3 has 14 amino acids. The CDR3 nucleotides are TGCGCCAGCAGCTTACAATCTGGGGCCAACGTCCTGACTTTC. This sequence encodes CASSLQSGANVLTF.

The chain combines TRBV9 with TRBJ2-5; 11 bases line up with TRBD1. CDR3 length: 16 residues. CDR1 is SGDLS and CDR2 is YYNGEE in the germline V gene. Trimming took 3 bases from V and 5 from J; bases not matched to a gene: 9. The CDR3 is CASSDRTGGGLETQYF. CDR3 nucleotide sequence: TGTGCCAGCAGCGACCGGACAGGGGGCGGTTTGGAGACCCAGTACTTC.

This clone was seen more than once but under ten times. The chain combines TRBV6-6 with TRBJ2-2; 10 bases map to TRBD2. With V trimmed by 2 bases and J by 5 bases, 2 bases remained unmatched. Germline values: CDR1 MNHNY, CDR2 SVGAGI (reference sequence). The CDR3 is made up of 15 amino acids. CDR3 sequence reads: CASSYASGGTGELFF. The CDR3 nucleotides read TGTGCCAGCAGTTACGCTAGCGGGGGAACCGGGGAGCTGTTTTTT.

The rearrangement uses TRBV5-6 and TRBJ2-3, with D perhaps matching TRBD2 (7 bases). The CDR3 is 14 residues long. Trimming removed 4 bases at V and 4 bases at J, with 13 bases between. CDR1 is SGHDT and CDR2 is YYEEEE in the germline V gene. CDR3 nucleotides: TGTGCCAGCAGCCTGGGAGGGGGGGCAGATACGCAGTATTTT. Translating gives CASSLGGGADTQYF.

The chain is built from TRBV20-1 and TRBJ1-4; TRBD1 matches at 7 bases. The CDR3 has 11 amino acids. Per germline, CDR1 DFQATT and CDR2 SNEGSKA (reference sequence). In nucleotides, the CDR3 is TGCAGCCCAGGGGGGAATGAAAAACTGTTTTTT. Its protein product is CSPGGNEKLFF.

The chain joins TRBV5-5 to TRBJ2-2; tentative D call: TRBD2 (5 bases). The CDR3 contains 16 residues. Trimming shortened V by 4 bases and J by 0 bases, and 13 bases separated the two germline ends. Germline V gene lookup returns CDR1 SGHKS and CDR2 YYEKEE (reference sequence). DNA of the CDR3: TGTGCCAGCAGCCGAGGGCGTGAAGCGAACACCGGGGAGCTGTTTTTT. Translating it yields CASSRGREANTGELFF.

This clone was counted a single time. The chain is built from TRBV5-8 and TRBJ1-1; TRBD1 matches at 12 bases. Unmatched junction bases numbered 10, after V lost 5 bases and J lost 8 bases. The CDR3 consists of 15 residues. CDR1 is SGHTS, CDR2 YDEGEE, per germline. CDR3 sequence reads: CASRLLWDRGLEAFF. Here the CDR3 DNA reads TGTGCCAGCAGGCTTTTGTGGGACAGGGGGCTAGAAGCTTTCTTT.

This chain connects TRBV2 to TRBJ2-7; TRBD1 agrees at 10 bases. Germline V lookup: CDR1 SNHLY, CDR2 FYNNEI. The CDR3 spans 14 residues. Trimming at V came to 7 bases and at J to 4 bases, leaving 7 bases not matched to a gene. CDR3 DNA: TGTGCCAGCACCAGCCCGGACAGGGGGTACGAGCAGTACTTC. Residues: CASTSPDRGYEQYF.

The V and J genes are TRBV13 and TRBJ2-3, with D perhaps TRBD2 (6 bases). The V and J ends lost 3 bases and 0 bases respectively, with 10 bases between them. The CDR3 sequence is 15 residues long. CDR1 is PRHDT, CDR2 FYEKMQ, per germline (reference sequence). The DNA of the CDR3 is TGTGCCAGCAGCTTCCGGGACTTTAGCACAGATACGCAGTATTTT. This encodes CASSFRDFSTDTQYF.

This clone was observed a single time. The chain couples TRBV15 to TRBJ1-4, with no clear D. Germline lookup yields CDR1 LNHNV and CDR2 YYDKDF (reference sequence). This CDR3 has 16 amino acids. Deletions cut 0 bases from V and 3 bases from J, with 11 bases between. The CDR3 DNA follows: TGTGCCACCAGCAGAGATGACGGGGATCCTAATGAAAAACTGTTTTTT. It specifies CATSRDDGDPNEKLFF.

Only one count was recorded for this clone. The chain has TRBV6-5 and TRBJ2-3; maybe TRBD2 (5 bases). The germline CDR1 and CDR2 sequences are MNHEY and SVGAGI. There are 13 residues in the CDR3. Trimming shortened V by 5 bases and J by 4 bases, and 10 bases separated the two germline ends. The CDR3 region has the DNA TGTGCCAGCAGTCGGGGTAGGGCAGATACGCAGTATTTT. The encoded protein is CASSRGRADTQYF.

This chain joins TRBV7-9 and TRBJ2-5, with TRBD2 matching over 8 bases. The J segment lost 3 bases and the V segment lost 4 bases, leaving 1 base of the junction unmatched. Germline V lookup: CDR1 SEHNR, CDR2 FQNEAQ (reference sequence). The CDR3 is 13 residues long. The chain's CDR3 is CASSSGLEETQYF. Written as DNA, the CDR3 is TGTGCCAGCAGCTCGGGACTAGAAGAGACCCAGTACTTC.

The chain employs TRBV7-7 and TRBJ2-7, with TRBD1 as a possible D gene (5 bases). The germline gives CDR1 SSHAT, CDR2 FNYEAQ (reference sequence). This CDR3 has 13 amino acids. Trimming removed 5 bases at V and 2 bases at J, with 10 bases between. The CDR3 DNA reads TGTGCCAGCAGCCCACCAGGGACCTACGAGCAGTACTTC. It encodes CASSPPGTYEQYF. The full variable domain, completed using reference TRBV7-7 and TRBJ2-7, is GAGVSQSPRYKVTKRGQDVTLRCDPISSHATLYWYQQALGQGPEFLTYFNYEAQPDKSGLPSDRFSAERPEGSISTLTIQRTEQRDSAMYRCASSPPGTYEQYFGPGTRLTVT.

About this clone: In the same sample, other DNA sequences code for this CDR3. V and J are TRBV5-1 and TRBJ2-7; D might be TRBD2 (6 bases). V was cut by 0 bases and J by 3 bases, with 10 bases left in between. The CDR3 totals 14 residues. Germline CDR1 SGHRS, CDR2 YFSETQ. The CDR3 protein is CASSLDGGNYEQYF. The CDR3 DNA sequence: TGCGCCAGCAGCTTGGACGGGGGTAACTACGAGCAGTACTTC.

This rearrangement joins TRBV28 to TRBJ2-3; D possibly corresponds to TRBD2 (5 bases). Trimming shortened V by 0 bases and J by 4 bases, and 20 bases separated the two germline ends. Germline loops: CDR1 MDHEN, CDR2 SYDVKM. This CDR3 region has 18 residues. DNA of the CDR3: TGTGCCAGCAGTTTATGGCCCCTTGCAGGCAGCGGTTCAGATACGCAGTATTTT. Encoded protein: CASSLWPLAGSGSDTQYF.

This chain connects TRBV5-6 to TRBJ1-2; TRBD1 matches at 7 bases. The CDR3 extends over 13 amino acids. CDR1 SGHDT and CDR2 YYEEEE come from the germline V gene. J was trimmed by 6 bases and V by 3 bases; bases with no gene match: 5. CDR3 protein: CASSSGQRDGYTF. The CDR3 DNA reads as TGTGCCAGCAGCTCGGGACAGCGAGATGGCTACACCTTC. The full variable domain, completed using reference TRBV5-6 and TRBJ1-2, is DAGVTQSPTHLIKTRGQQVTLRCSPKSGHDTVSWYQQALGQGPQFIFQYYEEEERQRGNFPDRFSGHQFPNYSSELNVNALLLGDSALYLCASSSGQRDGYTFGSGTRLTVV.

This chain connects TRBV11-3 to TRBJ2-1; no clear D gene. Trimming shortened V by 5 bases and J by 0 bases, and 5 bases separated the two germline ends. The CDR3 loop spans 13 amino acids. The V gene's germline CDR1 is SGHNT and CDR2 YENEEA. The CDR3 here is CASSPSSYNEQFF. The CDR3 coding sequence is TGTGCCAGCAGCCCGAGCTCCTACAATGAGCAGTTCTTC. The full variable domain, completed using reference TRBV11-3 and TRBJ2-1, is EAGVVQSPRYKIIEKKQPVAFWCNPISGHNTLYWYLQNLGQGPELLIRYENEEAVDDSQLPKDRFSAERLKGVDSTLKIQPAELGDSAVYLCASSPSSYNEQFFGPGTRLTVL.

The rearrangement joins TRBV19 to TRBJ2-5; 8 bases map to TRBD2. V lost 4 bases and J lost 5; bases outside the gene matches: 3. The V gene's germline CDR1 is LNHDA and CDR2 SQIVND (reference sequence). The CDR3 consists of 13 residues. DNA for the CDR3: TGTGCCAGTAGTAAGACTAGCGCCGAGACCCAGTACTTC. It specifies CASSKTSAETQYF.

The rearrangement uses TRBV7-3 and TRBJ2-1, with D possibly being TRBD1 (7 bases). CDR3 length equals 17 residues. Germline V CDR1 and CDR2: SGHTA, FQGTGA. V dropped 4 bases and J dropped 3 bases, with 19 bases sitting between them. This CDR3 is CASSSYHPGGLYNEQFF. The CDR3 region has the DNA TGTGCCAGCAGCTCGTATCACCCAGGGGGGCTCTACAATGAGCAGTTCTTC.

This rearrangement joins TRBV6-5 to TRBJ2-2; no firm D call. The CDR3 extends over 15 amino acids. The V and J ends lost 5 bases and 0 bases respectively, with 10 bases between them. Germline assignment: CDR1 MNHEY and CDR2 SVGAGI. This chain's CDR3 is CASSQEIANTGELFF. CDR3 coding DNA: TGTGCCAGCAGTCAGGAAATCGCGAACACCGGGGAGCTGTTTTTT.

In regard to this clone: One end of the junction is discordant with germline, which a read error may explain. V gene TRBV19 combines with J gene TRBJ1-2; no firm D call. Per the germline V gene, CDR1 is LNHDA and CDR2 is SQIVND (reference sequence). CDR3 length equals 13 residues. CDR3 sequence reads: CAGSPGSVLGYTF. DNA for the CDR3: TGTGCCGGTAGTCCCGGGAGCGTGCTAGGCTACACCTTC.